The sequence of this T cell receptor (beta chain) was determined in a study of graft-versus-host responses after intestinal transplantation. Study as a whole: As for transplant type, recipients had multivisceral, liver-intestinal, or isolated intestinal grafts. Anti-thymocyte globulin induction preceded 2 to 4 years of tacrolimus and steroid maintenance in all recipients.

For this clone: As yet, its antigen is unknown. Other DNA sequences from this sample encode an identical CDR3 as well.

Regarding the study as a whole: GvH clones occurred in recipient marrow; some first appeared in ileum or blood. Maximum circulating GvH clone levels tracked with early post-transplant HvG decreases.

The repertoire was sequenced with immunoSEQ multiplex PCR; TCRdb's copy has only in-frame clones and lacks some. Among roughly 56,000 clones listed, about 90% were seen once. Trimming cost V 7 bases and J 0 bases, with 16 bases left between them. The CDR3 loop spans 16 amino acids. The germline gives CDR1 LNHDA, CDR2 SQIVND (reference sequence). The source is a human patient who received an intestinal transplant, so some T cells may come from the graft donor. The chain is built from TRBV19 and TRBJ1-3; the D is unclear. Source: PBMCs, taken roughly 120 days after intestinal transplantation. CDR3: CASTHLGSSSGNTIYF. CDR3 nucleotides: TGTGCCAGTACCCATCTGGGTTCTAGCTCTGGAAACACCATATATTTT.